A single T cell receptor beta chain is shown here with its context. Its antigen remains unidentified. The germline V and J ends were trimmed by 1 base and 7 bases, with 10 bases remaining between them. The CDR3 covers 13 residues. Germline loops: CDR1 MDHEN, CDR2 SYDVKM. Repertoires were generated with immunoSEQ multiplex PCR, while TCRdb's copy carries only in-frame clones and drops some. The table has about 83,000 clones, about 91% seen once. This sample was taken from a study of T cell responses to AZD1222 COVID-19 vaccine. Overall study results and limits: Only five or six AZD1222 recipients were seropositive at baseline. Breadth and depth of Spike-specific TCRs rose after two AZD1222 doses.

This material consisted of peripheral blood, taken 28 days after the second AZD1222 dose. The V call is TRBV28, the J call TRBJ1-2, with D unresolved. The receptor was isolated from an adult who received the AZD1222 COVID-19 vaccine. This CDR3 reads CASSLYLGGGYTF. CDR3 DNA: TGTGCCAGCAGTTTATATCTGGGTGGTGGCTACACCTTC.